This TCR beta chain was documented in a study of shared clonotypes between healthy human individuals. Turning to the study itself: A couple of women and a few men aged 18 to 49 served as donors.

Study-wide results and limits: Clonotype sharing among donors was thought likely to change with sequencing depth.

How the authors handled the data: Filtering differed for immunoSEQ, which gave only junction sequences without quality scores. Assay: immunoSEQ multiplex PCR; the TCRdb copy retains only in-frame clones and omits some. The D gene and trimming were derived from the DNA, and the V and J assignments and clone size from that table. In the table there are under 2,500,000 clones, more than 90% of which are singletons. Regarding this clone: What it binds is not known.

The CDR3 loop spans 13 amino acids. The germline V gene encodes CDR1 SGHNT and CDR2 YYREEE (reference sequence). Trimming removed 0 bases at V and 6 bases at J, with 10 bases between. The receptor was isolated from a man aged 18 to 35 in good health. The chain has TRBV5-4 and TRBJ2-7; D may be TRBD2 (6 bases). Sample: naive CD4+ T cells sorted from blood. Subset denoted: CD45RA+ positively selected. CDR3 in amino acids: CASSLGREREQYF. The CDR3 nucleotides read TGTGCCAGCAGCTTGGGTCGGGAGCGCGAGCAGTACTTC. Together with reference TRBV5-4 and TRBJ2-7, the CDR3 gives the full variable domain: ETGVTQSPTHLIKTRGQQVTLRCSSQSGHNTVSWYQQALGQGPQFIFQYYREEENGRGNFPPRFSGLQFPNYSSELNVNALELDDSALYLCASSLGREREQYFGPGTRLTVT.